These T cell receptor beta chains were read from a single sample in a study of blood T cell repertoires in COVID-19. Measured with immunoSEQ multiplex PCR; TCRdb has only the in-frame clones, and not every one. Among more than 300,000 clones listed, around 89% were seen once. The source material was PBMCs or T cells enriched from blood (not recorded which). Every receptor here comes from a woman aged 18-29 years who had recovered from COVID-19. The CDR3 runs from the conserved cysteine through the conserved F or W. Fields, in order: CDR3 protein, CDR3 DNA, V gene, clone size, J gene, D gene. D genes are given only for firm matches. For some rows the clone size is stated as once, few or many, or as a class when expanded; others skip it.

cdr3_aa: CSVVLAGYNEQFF
cdr3_nt: TGCAGCGTTGTTCTAGCGGGCTACAATGAGCAGTTCTTC
v_call: TRBV29-1
clone_size: once
j_call: TRBJ2-1
d_call: TRBD2

cdr3_aa: CASSSPAGGNQPQHF
cdr3_nt: TGTGCCAGCAGCTCCCCAGCGGGCGGCAATCAGCCCCAGCATTTT
v_call: TRBV7-9
clone_size: .
j_call: TRBJ1-5
d_call: .

cdr3_aa: CASKPPGQAGNTIYF
cdr3_nt: TGTGCCAGCAAACCGCCGGGACAGGCTGGAAACACCATATATTTT
v_call: TRBV6-6
clone_size: .
j_call: TRBJ1-3
d_call: TRBD1

cdr3_aa: CASSQSGGGSPLHF
cdr3_nt: TGCGCCAGCAGTCAATCAGGGGGCGGTTCACCCCTCCACTTT
v_call: TRBV23-1
clone_size: .
j_call: TRBJ1-6
d_call: TRBD1

cdr3_aa: CASSFRTDSYTF
cdr3_nt: TGTGCCAGCAGTTTTCGGACAGATAGCTACACCTTC
v_call: TRBV28
clone_size: .
j_call: TRBJ1-2
d_call: .

cdr3_aa: CASSLGWTSSYNEQFF
cdr3_nt: TGTGCCAGCAGCTTGGGGTGGACAAGCTCCTACAATGAGCAGTTCTTC
v_call: TRBV5-4
clone_size: .
j_call: TRBJ2-1
d_call: .

cdr3_aa: CASSFHARGEQYF
cdr3_nt: TGCGCCAGCAGCTTTCATGCCCGGGGCGAGCAGTACTTC
v_call: TRBV5-1
clone_size: .
j_call: TRBJ2-7
d_call: .

cdr3_aa: CASKWRGTDTQYF
cdr3_nt: TGTGCCAGCAAGTGGCGGGGCACAGATACGCAGTATTTT
v_call: TRBV12-3/TRBV12-4
clone_size: .
j_call: TRBJ2-3
d_call: .

cdr3_aa: CASSRGTSGDQETQYF
cdr3_nt: TGTGCCAGTAGTCGCGGGACTAGCGGGGACCAAGAGACCCAGTACTTC
v_call: TRBV19
clone_size: .
j_call: TRBJ2-5
d_call: TRBD2

cdr3_aa: CASSLAYYGVSYGYTF
cdr3_nt: TGCGCCAGCAGCTTGGCGTATTACGGGGTGAGCTATGGCTACACCTTC
v_call: TRBV5-1
clone_size: .
j_call: TRBJ1-2
d_call: .

cdr3_aa: CASSVGAVSTDTQYF
cdr3_nt: TGTGCCAGCAGCGTAGGAGCGGTTAGCACAGATACGCAGTATTTT
v_call: TRBV9
clone_size: .
j_call: TRBJ2-3
d_call: .

cdr3_aa: CASSPGRGAYEQYF
cdr3_nt: TGTGCCAGCAGCCCGGGCCGGGGGGCCTACGAGCAGTACTTC
v_call: TRBV5-6
clone_size: .
j_call: TRBJ2-7
d_call: TRBD2

cdr3_aa: CASSYVTGSGYTF
cdr3_nt: TGTGCCAGCAGTTACGTTACAGGTTCTGGCTACACCTTC
v_call: TRBV6-5
clone_size: .
j_call: TRBJ1-2
d_call: .

cdr3_aa: CASSFGTSGSYNEQFF
cdr3_nt: TGTGCCAGCAGCTTTGGGACTAGCGGCTCCTACAATGAGCAGTTCTTC
v_call: TRBV7-9
clone_size: .
j_call: TRBJ2-1
d_call: TRBD2